This T cell receptor beta chain was found in a study of OX40 agonist ivuxolimab in advanced cancers. The V and J ends lost 1 base and 6 bases respectively, with 12 bases between them. The germline V gene encodes CDR1 SGHNT and CDR2 YENEEA. The CDR3 length is 14 residues. Data came from immunoSEQ multiplex PCR; TCRdb stores just in-frame clones and leaves some out. The table includes 90,000 to 130,000 clones, more than 85% detected once. Sample: CD4+ or CD8+ T cells sorted from blood, taken in a trial of the OX40 agonist ivuxolimab. The sequence derives from an adult with an advanced solid tumor such as melanoma, head and neck, liver or kidney cancer. V gene TRBV11-3 combines with J gene TRBJ1-2; possibly TRBD1 for D (6 bases). CDR3 loop: CASSLAEGDDGYTF. The CDR3 DNA follows: TGTGCCAGCAGCTTAGCCGAGGGGGATGATGGCTACACCTTC.